Listed below are T cell receptor beta chains from one sample, sequenced in a study of cytomegalovirus exposure and HLA in healthy donors. Clones were read by immunoSEQ multiplex PCR, and TCRdb kept only the in-frame ones, dropping some. The sample shows over 200,000 clones, approximately 68% of them seen only once. Sequencing input: PBMCs. These receptors were collected from a woman aged 25 to 39 in good health and CMV-seronegative. Each CDR3 is given with its conserved first and last residue. The D gene is left open where the match is weak. Rows give clone size only sometimes, using once, few, many, or a class for an expanded clone.

TRBJ2-3 | . | TRBD2 | TRBV7-9 | TGTGCCAGCAGGGTAGCGGGGGAGAGATCAGATACGCAGTATTTT | CASRVAGERSDTQYF
TRBJ1-2 | . | . | TRBV7-2 | TGTGCCAGCAGCCCCCGACAGATAGACTATGGCTACACCTTC | CASSPRQIDYGYTF
TRBJ2-7 | . | TRBD1 | TRBV7-6 | TGTGCCAGCAGCTTTGGACAGGGGGATTTCTACGAGCAGTACTTC | CASSFGQGDFYEQYF
TRBJ1-1 | . | . | TRBV6-1 | TGTGCCAGCAGTGAAGCGCTTAGGGGATTAAACACTGAAGCTTTCTTT | CASSEALRGLNTEAFF
TRBJ1-1 | once | TRBD1 | TRBV5-1 | TGCGCCAGCAGCTTCCGGGGACAGGGGGACACTGAAGCTTTCTTT | CASSFRGQGDTEAFF
TRBJ1-4 | few | TRBD1 | TRBV6-5 | TGTGCCAGCAGTCGGACAGGGGGATATGAAAAACTGTTTTTT | CASSRTGGYEKLFF
TRBJ2-1 | . | . | TRBV20-1 | TGCAGTGCTGGCCTCTATGAGCAGTTCTTC | CSAGLYEQFF
TRBJ1-6 | . | TRBD1 | TRBV30 | TGTGCCTGGAGTGCAGGGACAGGCCATTCACCCCTCCACTTT | CAWSAGTGHSPLHF
TRBJ1-1 | . | TRBD1 | TRBV11-1 | TGTGCCAGCAGCAAATGGACAGGACAGATTAAGAACACTGAAGCTTTCTTT | CASSKWTGQIKNTEAFF
TRBJ1-2 | . | . | TRBV10-2 | TGCGCCAGCAGTGAGTTTTACAGACCTTACGACTATGGCTACACCTTC | CASSEFYRPYDYGYTF
TRBJ2-7 | . | TRBD2 | TRBV6-5 | TGTGCCAGCAGTTACTCGACTAGCGGGAGCTACGAGCAGTACTTC | CASSYSTSGSYEQYF
TRBJ2-3 | . | . | TRBV4-2 | TGTGCCAGCAGCCCCCCGAGCACAGATACGCAGTATTTT | CASSPPSTDTQYF
TRBJ2-5 | . | TRBD2 | TRBV5-6 | TGTGCCAGCAGCATCGGGACTAGCGGGGGCAAGACCCAGTACTTC | CASSIGTSGGKTQYF
TRBJ2-3 | once | TRBD2 | TRBV10-3 | TGTGCCATAAGACAACTAGCGGGGGGTGAGACAGATACGCAGTATTTT | CAIRQLAGGETDTQYF
TRBJ1-1 | . | TRBD1 | TRBV11-3 | TGTGCCAGCAGCCCTGGACAGGGCGGGGCGAACACTGAAGCTTTCTTT | CASSPGQGGANTEAFF
TRBJ1-1 | . | . | TRBV6-6 | TGTGCCATCAGTTCAGGGAAAGGAGACACTGAAGCTTTCTTT | CAISSGKGDTEAFF
TRBJ1-2 | . | . | TRBV7-3 | TGTGCCAGCAGCTATACCAGGGGTGACTATGGCTACACCTTC | CASSYTRGDYGYTF
TRBJ2-1 | . | TRBD2 | TRBV7-2 | TGTGCCAGCAGCTTAATGCGACTTCGGACTAGCGGGGGGTTAAATGGGCAGTTCTTC | CASSLMRLRTSGGLNGQFF
TRBJ1-2 | . | TRBD1 | TRBV5-5 | TGTGCCAGCAGCCCGGACAGGGAATATGGCTACACCTTC | CASSPDREYGYTF
TRBJ1-1 | . | . | TRBV7-2 | TGTGCCAGCAGCTTATTAACGGCAGGATACACTGAAGCTTTCTTT | CASSLLTAGYTEAFF
TRBJ2-5 | . | . | TRBV7-7 | TGTGCTAGCAGCGCCACAGGGTGGGGAGAGACCCAGTACTTC | CASSATGWGETQYF
TRBJ2-2 | . | TRBD2 | TRBV10-3 | TGTGCCATCAGTGAGACTGGACTAGCGGGAGCTCAGGAAACCGGGGAGCTGTTTTTT | CAISETGLAGAQETGELFF
TRBJ2-7 | . | TRBD2 | TRBV5-6 | TGTGCCAGCAGCCGAATGGGGGGGTCCTACGAGCAGTACTTC | CASSRMGGSYEQYF
TRBJ2-3 | . | TRBD1 | TRBV6-5 | TGTGCCAGCAGCTCGACAGGGCTCCTTTCCGATACGCAGTATTTT | CASSSTGLLSDTQYF
TRBJ2-7 | . | TRBD2 | TRBV2 | TGTGCCAGCAGTGAAAAGAGCGGGAGTGGGTACGAGCAGTACTTC | CASSEKSGSGYEQYF